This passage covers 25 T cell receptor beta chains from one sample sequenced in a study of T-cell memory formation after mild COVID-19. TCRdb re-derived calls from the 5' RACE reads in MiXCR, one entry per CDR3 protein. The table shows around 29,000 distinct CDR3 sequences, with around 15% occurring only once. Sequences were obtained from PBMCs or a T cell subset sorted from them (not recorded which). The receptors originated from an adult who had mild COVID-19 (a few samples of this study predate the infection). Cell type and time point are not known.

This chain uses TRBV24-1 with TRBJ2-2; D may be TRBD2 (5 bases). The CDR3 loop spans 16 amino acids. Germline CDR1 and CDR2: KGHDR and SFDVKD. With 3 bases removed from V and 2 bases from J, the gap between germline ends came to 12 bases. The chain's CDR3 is CATSDPSRGNTGELFF. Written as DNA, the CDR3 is TGTGCCACCAGTGATCCTAGCCGGGGTAACACCGGGGAGCTGTTTTTT.

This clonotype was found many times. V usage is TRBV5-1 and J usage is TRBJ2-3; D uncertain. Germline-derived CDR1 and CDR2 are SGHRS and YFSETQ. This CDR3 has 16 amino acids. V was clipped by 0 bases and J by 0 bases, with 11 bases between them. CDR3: CASSLGTSASTDTQYF. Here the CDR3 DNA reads TGCGCCAGCAGCTTGGGGACCTCAGCTAGCACAGATACGCAGTATTTT.

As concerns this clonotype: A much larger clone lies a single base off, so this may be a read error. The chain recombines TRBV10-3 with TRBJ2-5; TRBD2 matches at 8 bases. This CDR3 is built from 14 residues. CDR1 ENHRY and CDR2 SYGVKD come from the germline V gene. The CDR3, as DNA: TGTGCCCTCAGTGCCGGGGGGGCCCAAGAGACCCAGTACTTC. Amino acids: CALSAGGAQETQYF.

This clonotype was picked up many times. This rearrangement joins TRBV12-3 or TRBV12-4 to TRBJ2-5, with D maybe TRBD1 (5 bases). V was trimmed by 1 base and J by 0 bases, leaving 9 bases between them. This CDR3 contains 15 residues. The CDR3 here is CASSLGTQYQETQYF. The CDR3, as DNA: TGTGCCAGCAGTTTAGGGACACAGTACCAAGAGACCCAGTACTTC.

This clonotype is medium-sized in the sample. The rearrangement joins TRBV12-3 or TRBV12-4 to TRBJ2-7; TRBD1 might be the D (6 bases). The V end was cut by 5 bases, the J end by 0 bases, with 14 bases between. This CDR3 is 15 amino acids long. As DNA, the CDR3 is TGTGCCAGCAGTACGACAGGACCAAGCTCCTACGAGCAGTACTTC. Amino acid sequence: CASSTTGPSSYEQYF.

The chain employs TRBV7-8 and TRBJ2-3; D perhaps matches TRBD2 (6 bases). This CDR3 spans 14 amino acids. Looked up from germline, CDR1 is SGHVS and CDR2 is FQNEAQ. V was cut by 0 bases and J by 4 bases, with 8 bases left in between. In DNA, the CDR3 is TGTGCCAGCAGCTTAGCGGAGGGGTCAGATACGCAGTATTTT. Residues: CASSLAEGSDTQYF.

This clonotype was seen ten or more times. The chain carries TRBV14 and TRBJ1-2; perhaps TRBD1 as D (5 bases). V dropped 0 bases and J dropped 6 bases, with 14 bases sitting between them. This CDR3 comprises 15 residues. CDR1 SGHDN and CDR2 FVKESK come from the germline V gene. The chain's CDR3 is CASSQEGGAWDGYTF. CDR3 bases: TGTGCCAGCAGCCAAGAAGGCGGGGCGTGGGATGGCTACACCTTC. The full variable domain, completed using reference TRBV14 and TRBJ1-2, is EAGVTQFPSHSVIEKGQTVTLRCDPISGHDNLYWYRRVMGKEIKFLLHFVKESKQDESGMPNNRFLAERTGGTYSTLKVQPAELEDSGVYFCASSQEGGAWDGYTFGSGTRLTVV.

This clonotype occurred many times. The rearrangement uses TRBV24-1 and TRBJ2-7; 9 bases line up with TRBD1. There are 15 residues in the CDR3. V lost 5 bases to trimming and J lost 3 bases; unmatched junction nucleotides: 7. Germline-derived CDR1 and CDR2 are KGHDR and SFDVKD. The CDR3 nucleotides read TGTGCCACCAGTGGTCCGGACAGGGGACACTACGAGCAGTACTTC. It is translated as CATSGPDRGHYEQYF.

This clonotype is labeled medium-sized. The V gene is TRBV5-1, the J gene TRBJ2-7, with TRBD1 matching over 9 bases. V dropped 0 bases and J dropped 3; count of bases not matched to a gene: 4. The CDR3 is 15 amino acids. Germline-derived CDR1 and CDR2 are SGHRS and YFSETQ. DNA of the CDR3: TGCGCCAGCAGCTTGGAGGGGACAGGGTACTACGAGCAGTACTTC. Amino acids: CASSLEGTGYYEQYF.

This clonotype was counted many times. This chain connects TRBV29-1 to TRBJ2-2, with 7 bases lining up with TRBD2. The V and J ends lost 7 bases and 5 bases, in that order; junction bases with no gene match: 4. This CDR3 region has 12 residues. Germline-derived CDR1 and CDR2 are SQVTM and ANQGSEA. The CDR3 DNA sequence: TGCAGCGCCCGGGGGGTAACCGGGGAGCTGTTTTTT. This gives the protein CSARGVTGELFF.

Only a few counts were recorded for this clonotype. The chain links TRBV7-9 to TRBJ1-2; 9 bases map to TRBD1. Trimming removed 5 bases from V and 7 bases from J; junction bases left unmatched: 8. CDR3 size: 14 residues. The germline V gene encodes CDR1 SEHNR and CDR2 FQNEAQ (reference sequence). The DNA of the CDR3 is TGTGCCAGCAGCAGGGACAGGGTTGATCGTGGCTACACCTTC. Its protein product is CASSRDRVDRGYTF. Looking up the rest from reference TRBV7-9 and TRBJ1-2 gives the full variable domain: DTGVSQNPRHKITKRGQNVTFRCDPISEHNRLYWYRQTLGQGPEFLTYFQNEAQLEKSRLLSDRFSAERPKGSFSTLEIQRTEQGDSAMYLCASSRDRVDRGYTFGSGTRLTVV.

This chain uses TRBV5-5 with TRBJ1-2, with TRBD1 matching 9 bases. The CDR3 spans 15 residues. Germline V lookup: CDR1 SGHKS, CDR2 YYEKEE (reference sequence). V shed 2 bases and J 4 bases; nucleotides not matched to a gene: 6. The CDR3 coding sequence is TGTGCCAGCAGCTTCGGGACAGGGTATAGCTATGGCTACACCTTC. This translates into CASSFGTGYSYGYTF.

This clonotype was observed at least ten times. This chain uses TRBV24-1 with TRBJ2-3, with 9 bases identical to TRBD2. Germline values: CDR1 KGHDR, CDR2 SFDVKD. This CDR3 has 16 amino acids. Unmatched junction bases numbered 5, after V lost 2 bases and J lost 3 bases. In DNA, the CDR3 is TGTGCCACCAGTGATTACCATAGCGGGAGTACAGATACGCAGTATTTT. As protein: CATSDYHSGSTDTQYF.

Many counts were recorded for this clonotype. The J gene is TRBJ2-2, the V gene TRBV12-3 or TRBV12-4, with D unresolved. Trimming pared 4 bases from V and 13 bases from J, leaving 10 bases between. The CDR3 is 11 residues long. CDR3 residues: CASSYITALFF. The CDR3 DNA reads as TGTGCCAGCAGTTACATAACAGCGCTGTTTTTT.

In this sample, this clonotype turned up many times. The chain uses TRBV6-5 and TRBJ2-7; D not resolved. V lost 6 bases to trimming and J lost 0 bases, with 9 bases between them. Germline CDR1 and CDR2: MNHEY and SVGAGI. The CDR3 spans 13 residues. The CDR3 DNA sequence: TGTGCCAGCAGCTCCTATGGCTCCTACGAGCAGTACTTC. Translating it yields CASSSYGSYEQYF.

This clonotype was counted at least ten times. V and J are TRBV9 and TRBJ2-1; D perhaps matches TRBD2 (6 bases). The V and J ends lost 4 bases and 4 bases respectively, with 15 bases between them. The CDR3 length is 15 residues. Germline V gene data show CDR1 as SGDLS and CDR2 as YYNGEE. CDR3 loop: CASSPQSREYNEQFF. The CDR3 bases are TGTGCCAGCAGCCCCCAAAGTCGGGAGTACAATGAGCAGTTCTTC.

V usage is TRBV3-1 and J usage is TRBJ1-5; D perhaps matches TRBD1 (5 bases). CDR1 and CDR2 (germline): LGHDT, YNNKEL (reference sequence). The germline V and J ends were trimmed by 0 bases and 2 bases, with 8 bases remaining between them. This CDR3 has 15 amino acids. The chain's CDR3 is CASSQDAGGNQPQHF. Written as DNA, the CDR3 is TGTGCCAGCAGCCAAGATGCGGGGGGCAATCAGCCCCAGCATTTT.

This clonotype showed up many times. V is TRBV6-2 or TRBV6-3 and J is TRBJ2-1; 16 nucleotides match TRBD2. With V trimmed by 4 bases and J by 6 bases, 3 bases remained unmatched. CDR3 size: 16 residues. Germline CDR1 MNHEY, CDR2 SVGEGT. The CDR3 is CASSSGTSGRANEQFF. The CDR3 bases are TGTGCCAGCAGTTCAGGGACTAGCGGGAGGGCCAATGAGCAGTTCTTC.

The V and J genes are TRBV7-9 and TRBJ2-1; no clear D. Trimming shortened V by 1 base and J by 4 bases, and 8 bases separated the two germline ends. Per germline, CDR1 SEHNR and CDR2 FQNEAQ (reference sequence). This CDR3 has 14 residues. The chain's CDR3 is CASSLVVGYNEQFF. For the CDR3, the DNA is TGTGCCAGCAGCTTAGTTGTGGGTTACAATGAGCAGTTCTTC.

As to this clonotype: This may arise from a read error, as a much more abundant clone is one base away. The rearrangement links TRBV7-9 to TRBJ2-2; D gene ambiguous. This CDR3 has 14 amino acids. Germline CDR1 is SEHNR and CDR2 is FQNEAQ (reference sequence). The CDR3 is CASSRNIHTVELFF. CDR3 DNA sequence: TGTGCCAGCAGCCGAAATATTCACACCGTGGAGCTGTTTTTT.

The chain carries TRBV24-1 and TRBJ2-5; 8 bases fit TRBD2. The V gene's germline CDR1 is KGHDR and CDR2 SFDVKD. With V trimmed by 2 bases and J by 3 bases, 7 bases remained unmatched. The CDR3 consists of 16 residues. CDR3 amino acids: CATSDYSGTRKETQYF. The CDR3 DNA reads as TGTGCCACCAGTGATTACTCCGGGACTAGGAAAGAGACCCAGTACTTC.

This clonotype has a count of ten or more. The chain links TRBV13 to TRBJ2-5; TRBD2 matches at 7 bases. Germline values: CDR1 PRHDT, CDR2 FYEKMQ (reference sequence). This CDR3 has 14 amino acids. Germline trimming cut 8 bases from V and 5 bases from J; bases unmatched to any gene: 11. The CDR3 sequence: CASAMAGVVETQYF. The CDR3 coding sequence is TGTGCCAGCGCGATGGCGGGGGTGGTCGAGACCCAGTACTTC. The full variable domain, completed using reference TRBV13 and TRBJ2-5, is AAGVIQSPRHLIKEKRETATLKCYPIPRHDTVYWYQQGPGQDPQFLISFYEKMQSDKGSIPDRFSAQQFSDYHSELNMSSLELGDSALYFCASAMAGVVETQYFGPGTRLLVL.

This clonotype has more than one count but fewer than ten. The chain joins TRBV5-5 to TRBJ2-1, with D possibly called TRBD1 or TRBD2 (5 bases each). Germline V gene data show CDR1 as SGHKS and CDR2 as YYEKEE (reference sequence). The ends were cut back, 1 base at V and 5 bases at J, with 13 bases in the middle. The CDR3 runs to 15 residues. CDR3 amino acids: CASSLLSGANNEQFF. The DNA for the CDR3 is TGTGCCAGCAGCTTGTTGTCCGGGGCTAACAATGAGCAGTTCTTC.

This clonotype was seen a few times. CDR3 in amino acids: CASSIVGLREAFF. CDR3 nucleotides: TGTGCCAGTAGTATAGTCGGGTTGCGGGAAGCTTTCTTT. The genes are TRBV19 and TRBJ1-1; D ambiguous. The ends were cut back, 1 base at V and 8 bases at J, with 11 bases in the middle. Germline CDR1 reads LNHDA; CDR2 reads SQIVND (reference sequence). The CDR3 loop spans 13 amino acids.

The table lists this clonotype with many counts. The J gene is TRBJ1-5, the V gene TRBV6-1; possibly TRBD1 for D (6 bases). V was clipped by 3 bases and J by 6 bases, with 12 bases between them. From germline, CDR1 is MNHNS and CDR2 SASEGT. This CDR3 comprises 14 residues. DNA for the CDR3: TGTGCCAGCAGTGAGCTTAAACAGGGTCAGCCCCAGCATTTT. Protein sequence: CASSELKQGQPQHF.